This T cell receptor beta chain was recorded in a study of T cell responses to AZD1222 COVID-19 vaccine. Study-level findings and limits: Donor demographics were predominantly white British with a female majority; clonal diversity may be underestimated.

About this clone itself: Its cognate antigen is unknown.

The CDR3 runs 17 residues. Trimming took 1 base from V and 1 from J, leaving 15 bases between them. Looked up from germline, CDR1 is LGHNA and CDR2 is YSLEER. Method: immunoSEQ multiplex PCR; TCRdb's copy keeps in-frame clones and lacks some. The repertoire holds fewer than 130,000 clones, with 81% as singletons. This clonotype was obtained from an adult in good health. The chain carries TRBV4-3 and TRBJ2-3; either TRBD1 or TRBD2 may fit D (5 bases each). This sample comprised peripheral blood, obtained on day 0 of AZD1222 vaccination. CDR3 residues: CASSQGWRGTGTDTQYF. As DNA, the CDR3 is TGCGCCAGCAGCCAAGGGTGGCGAGGGACGGGCACAGATACGCAGTATTTT.